The rows below give T cell receptor beta chains drawn from one sample of a study of T cell responses to AZD1222 COVID-19 vaccine. Repertoires were generated with immunoSEQ multiplex PCR, while TCRdb's copy carries only in-frame clones and drops some. The repertoire holds 85,000 to 130,000 clones, with approximately 89% as singletons. The source was peripheral blood, collected 28 days after the second dose of the MenACWY control vaccine. These receptors originate from an adult who received the MenACWY meningococcal vaccine as a control. Each CDR3 is given with its conserved first and last residue.

V gene	J gene	CDR3 protein
TRBV4-2	TRBJ2-1	CASSQDRPGGQGGNEQFF
TRBV5-1	TRBJ1-2	CASSLGQGPVYGYTF
TRBV28	TRBJ2-7	CASASTNYEQYF
TRBV30	TRBJ1-2	CAWSVEANYGYTF
TRBV3-1/TRBV3-2	TRBJ1-1	CASSQGASKAFF
TRBV5-5	TRBJ1-4	CASSLLPQSNEKLFF
TRBV29-1	TRBJ2-7	CSVVSGSYEQYF
TRBV6-1	TRBJ1-2	CASSDRDLENYGYTF
TRBV6-2/TRBV6-3	TRBJ1-1	CASSYQGTTEAFF
TRBV6-1	TRBJ2-7	CASSEQGPYEQYF
TRBV24-1	TRBJ2-2	CATSDWTSGGTGELFF
TRBV28	TRBJ1-5	CASSPSHRGRIQPQHF
TRBV2	TRBJ1-2	CASRGQGVIYGYTF
TRBV29-1	TRBJ1-2	CSVLVLYGYTF
TRBV28	TRBJ1-6	CASSFDRGDNSPLHF
TRBV28	TRBJ2-7	CASSPGVGFYEQYF
TRBV9	TRBJ1-6	CASSFRDRGNNSPLHF
TRBV5-1	TRBJ2-6	CASSGTGGPDSGANVLTF
TRBV19	TRBJ2-7	CASSIGRAEDEQYF